This T cell receptor beta chain derives from a study of T cells in Graves' hyperthyroidism and ophthalmopathy. The investigators amplified TCR beta CDR3 regions from RNA transcripts. The study used the HTBI primer set for a first-round RT-PCR of the TCR CDR3. TCRdb used MiXCR to reprocess the multiplex PCR reads, holding one entry per CDR3 protein. The sample includes roughly 700,000 distinct CDR3 sequences, less than 15% of them seen just once. Germline assignment: CDR1 DFQATT and CDR2 SNEGSKA (reference sequence). The CDR3 runs 12 residues. Findings of the study overall: Ophthalmopathy and stable hyperthyroidism were separated by a 13 V-J model. Among clonotypes expanded in thyroid above 0.001, most were also found in blood.

Uncontrolled infection, other autoimmune disease, pregnancy or lactation excluded patients. PBMCs came from more than 8.5 ml fresh peripheral blood. Many counts were recorded for this clonotype. Its cognate antigen is unknown. The sequencing input was blood. The origin of this receptor is a woman in her late teens or twenties with Graves' hyperthyroidism. The chain links TRBV20-1 to TRBJ1-1; 7 bases are shared with TRBD1. The CDR3 DNA follows: TGCGGGAGGGGGCCGGGGAACACTGAAGCTTTCTTT. Its translation: CGRGPGNTEAFF.